This T cell receptor beta chain was sequenced during a study of early T cells in non-severe SARS-CoV-2 infection. Study summary: With bulk RNA from unsorted whole blood as input, sequencing yielded unpaired chains.

Study results and caveats: Comparison of clonotypes with VDJdb favored anti-spike CD8 responses while missing private and CD4 specificities.

One entry per CDR3 protein, called by TCRdb with MiXCR from the 5' RACE reads. The profile shows 70,000 to 75,000 distinct CDR3 sequences, roughly 15% of them singletons. This clonotype was counted only a few times. Its antigen remains unidentified. The TCR sequence derives from an adult who was a healthcare worker with PCR-confirmed SARS-CoV-2 infection or an uninfected control (not recorded which). Specimen: whole blood.

CDR3 protein: CSARDGRQPDNTVGYTF. In DNA form, the CDR3 reads TGCAGTGCTAGAGATGGGAGGCAGCCCGATAATACAGTAGGCTACACCTTC. The rearrangement links TRBV20-1 to TRBJ1-2; the D is unclear. Looked up from germline, CDR1 is DFQATT and CDR2 is SNEGSKA (reference sequence). CDR3 size: 17 residues. V was pared by 0 bases and J by 8 bases, with 25 bases between.